The present T cell receptor beta chain was sequenced within a study of T cell changes during pregnancy in multiple sclerosis (dated by TCRdb to 2018 to 2020). At the level of the whole study: Changes in the T cell repertoire over the course of pregnancy were examined in this study in women with multiple sclerosis.

Library preparation used the immunoSEQ multiplex PCR assay. TCRdb carries this immuneACCESS record with in-frame sequences only. Its versions omit some clonotypes, under half of them owing to an unresolved V gene in the studies checked, with the rest unexplained. Counted in this sample were under 95,000 clones; around 91% of them appeared once. The ten largest clones add up to more than 1.5% of the sample. From the cysteine through the phenylalanine, the CDR3 covers 15 amino acids. Of all the DNA, just the CDR3 is kept, 45 bases in frame from base 1. Trimming takes 4 bases off V and 5 bases off J; junction bases not matched to a gene: 8. The germline V gene (reference sequence) provides CDR1 SGHKS and CDR2 YYEKEE. Turning to this clone: Its target antigen remains unknown. Nothing much larger sits one base from this clone, and base qualities are not available.

The chain couples TRBV5-5 to TRBJ2-7, and 11 junction bases match TRBD1. The sequencing here drew on peripheral blood, taken after pregnancy. The TCR originated in a female donor in good health, enrolled as a control in a pregnancy study. The DNA sequence follows: TGTGCCAGCAGCCGTCCGGACAGGGGGCTTCACGAGCAGTACTTC. This sequence encodes CASSRPDRGLHEQYF.